This is a list of T cell receptor beta chains from one sample in a study of cytomegalovirus exposure and HLA in healthy donors. TCRdb's table, derived via immunoSEQ multiplex PCR, lists solely in-frame clones and lacks some. The sample shows about 120,000 clones, about 78% of them seen only once. The sample comprised PBMCs. The receptors were gathered from a woman aged 40 to 50 in good health and CMV-seropositive. The CDR3 runs from the conserved cysteine through the conserved F or W. D genes are given only for firm matches. Clone sizes are given selectively: once, few, many, or a class where the clone is expanded.

V: TRBV6-5
D: .
size: .
J: TRBJ2-5
CDR3: CASSYSGQETQYF
DNA: TGTGCCAGCAGTTACTCCGGGCAAGAGACCCAGTACTTC

V: TRBV29-1
D: .
size: .
J: TRBJ2-7
CDR3: CSVEGGVQKNEQYF
DNA: TGCAGCGTTGAAGGGGGGGTACAGAAGAACGAGCAGTACTTC

V: TRBV6-5
D: .
size: .
J: TRBJ2-7
CDR3: CASSLTPYSYEQYF
DNA: TGTGCCAGCAGTCTCACACCTTACTCCTACGAGCAGTACTTC

V: TRBV25-1
D: .
size: .
J: TRBJ1-1
CDR3: CASSALIGGDTEAFF
DNA: TGTGCCAGCAGTGCCCTAATCGGAGGGGACACTGAAGCTTTCTTT

V: TRBV10-3
D: .
size: .
J: TRBJ2-3
CDR3: CAIGEQGGTDTQYF
DNA: TGTGCCATCGGGGAACAGGGAGGCACAGATACGCAGTATTTT

V: TRBV11-3
D: .
size: .
J: TRBJ2-1
CDR3: CASSSRLGGLFF
DNA: TGTGCCAGCAGCTCCCGACTGGGTGGTCTGTTCTTC

V: TRBV12-5
D: TRBD1
size: .
J: TRBJ2-2
CDR3: CASEGQGPAGELFF
DNA: TGTGCTAGTGAAGGACAGGGGCCTGCCGGGGAGCTGTTTTTT

V: TRBV7-2
D: TRBD1
size: .
J: TRBJ1-1
CDR3: CASSSTGETGSTEAFF
DNA: TGTGCCAGCAGCTCCACCGGAGAGACAGGGAGCACTGAAGCTTTCTTT

V: TRBV5-1
D: .
size: few
J: TRBJ1-6
CDR3: CASSPGGGVGFSPLHF
DNA: TGCGCCAGCAGCCCCGGGGGGGGCGTTGGTTTCTCACCCCTCCACTTT

V: TRBV7-8
D: .
size: .
J: TRBJ1-5
CDR3: CASSLEVGRLQPQHF
DNA: TGTGCCAGCAGCTTAGAGGTGGGCAGGTTACAGCCCCAGCATTTT

V: TRBV4-1
D: .
size: .
J: TRBJ2-3
CDR3: CASSQDPSTDTQYF
DNA: TGCGCCAGCAGCCAAGACCCTTCTACAGATACGCAGTATTTT

V: TRBV5-8
D: .
size: many
J: TRBJ2-7
CDR3: CASANYYEQYF
DNA: TGTGCCAGCGCGAACTATTACGAGCAGTACTTC

V: TRBV4-3
D: .
size: .
J: TRBJ1-5
CDR3: CASSQDPGLETLSNQPQHF
DNA: TGCGCCAGCAGCCAAGACCCAGGGCTGGAGACCTTGAGCAATCAGCCCCAGCATTTT

V: TRBV2
D: TRBD2
size: .
J: TRBJ2-1
CDR3: CASRKTSGGQQFF
DNA: TGTGCCAGCAGGAAAACTAGCGGGGGTCAGCAGTTCTTC